This T cell receptor (beta chain) was sequenced in a study of OX40 agonist ivuxolimab in advanced cancers. Study-wide findings and caveats: CD4+ T cells averaged fewer expanded clones than CD8+ T cells.

Assay: immunoSEQ multiplex PCR; the TCRdb copy retains only in-frame clones and omits some. The repertoire holds more than 50,000 clones, roughly 90% seen once, with roughly a sixth in the top ten. The germline V gene has CDR1 MNHEY and CDR2 SMNVEV (reference sequence). The CDR3 sequence is 11 residues long. Trimming took 8 bases from V and 7 from J, leaving 12 bases between them. Remarks on this clone: Its antigen is unidentified.

The origin of this receptor is an adult with an advanced solid tumor such as melanoma, head and neck, liver or kidney cancer. This chain links TRBV27 with TRBJ2-7; the D gene could be TRBD1 or TRBD2 (5 bases each). This sample comprised CD4+ or CD8+ T cells sorted from blood, obtained in a trial of the OX40 agonist ivuxolimab. The CDR3 DNA reads as TGTGCCAGCGGGACGTCTGGGGAGCAGTACTTC. Its protein is CASGTSGEQYF.